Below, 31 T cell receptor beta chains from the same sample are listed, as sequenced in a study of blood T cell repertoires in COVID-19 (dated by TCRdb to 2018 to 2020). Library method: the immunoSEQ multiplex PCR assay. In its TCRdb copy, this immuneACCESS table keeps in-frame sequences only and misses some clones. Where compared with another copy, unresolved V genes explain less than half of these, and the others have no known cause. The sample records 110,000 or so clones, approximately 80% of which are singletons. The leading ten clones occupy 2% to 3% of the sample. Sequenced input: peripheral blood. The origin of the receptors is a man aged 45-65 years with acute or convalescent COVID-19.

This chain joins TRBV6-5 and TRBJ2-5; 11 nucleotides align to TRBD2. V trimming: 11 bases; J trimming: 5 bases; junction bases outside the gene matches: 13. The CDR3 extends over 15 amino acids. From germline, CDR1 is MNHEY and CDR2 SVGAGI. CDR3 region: CAVQRLAGMGETQYF. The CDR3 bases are TGTGCCGTCCAAAGACTAGCGGGGATGGGGGAGACCCAGTACTTC.

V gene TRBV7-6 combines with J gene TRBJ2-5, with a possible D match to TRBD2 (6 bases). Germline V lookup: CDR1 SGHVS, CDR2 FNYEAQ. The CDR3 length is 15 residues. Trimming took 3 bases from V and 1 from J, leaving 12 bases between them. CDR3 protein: CASSFTREIQETQYF. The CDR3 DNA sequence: TGTGCCAGCAGCTTTACCCGGGAGATCCAAGAGACCCAGTACTTC.

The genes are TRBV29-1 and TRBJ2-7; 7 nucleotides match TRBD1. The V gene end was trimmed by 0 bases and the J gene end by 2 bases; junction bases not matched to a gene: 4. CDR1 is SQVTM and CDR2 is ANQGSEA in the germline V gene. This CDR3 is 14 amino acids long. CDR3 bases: TGCAGCGTTGAAGATCCTCAGGGGGCCTACGAGCAGTACTTC. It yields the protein CSVEDPQGAYEQYF.

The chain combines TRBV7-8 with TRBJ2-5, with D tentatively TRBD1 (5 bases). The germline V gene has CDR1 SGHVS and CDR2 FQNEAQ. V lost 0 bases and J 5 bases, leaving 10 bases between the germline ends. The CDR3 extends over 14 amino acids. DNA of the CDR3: TGTGCCAGCAGCTTAGCGCGTTGGGGCGAGACCCAGTACTTC. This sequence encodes CASSLARWGETQYF. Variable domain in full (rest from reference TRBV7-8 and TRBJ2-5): GAGVSQSPRYKVAKRGQDVALRCDPISGHVSLFWYQQALGQGPEFLTYFQNEAQLDKSGLPSDRFFAERPEGSVSTLKIQRTQQEDSAVYLCASSLARWGETQYFGPGTRLLVL.

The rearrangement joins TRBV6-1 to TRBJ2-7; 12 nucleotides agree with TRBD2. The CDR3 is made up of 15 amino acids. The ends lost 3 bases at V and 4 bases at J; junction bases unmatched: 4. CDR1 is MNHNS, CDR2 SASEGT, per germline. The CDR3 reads CASSDLGLAGYEQYF. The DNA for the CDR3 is TGTGCCAGCAGTGATCTCGGACTAGCGGGATACGAGCAGTACTTC.

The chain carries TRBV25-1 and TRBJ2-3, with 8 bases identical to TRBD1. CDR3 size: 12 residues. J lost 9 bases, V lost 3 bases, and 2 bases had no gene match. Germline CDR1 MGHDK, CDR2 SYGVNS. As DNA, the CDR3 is TGTGCCAGCAGTGAGACAGGGGTAACGCAGTATTTT. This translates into CASSETGVTQYF.

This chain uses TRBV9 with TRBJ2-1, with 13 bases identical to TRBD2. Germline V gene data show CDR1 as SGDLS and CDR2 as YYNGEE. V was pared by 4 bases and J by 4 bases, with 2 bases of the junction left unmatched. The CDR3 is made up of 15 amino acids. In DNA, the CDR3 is TGTGCCAGCAGCTTGGGACTAGCGGGATACAATGAGCAGTTCTTC. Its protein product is CASSLGLAGYNEQFF.

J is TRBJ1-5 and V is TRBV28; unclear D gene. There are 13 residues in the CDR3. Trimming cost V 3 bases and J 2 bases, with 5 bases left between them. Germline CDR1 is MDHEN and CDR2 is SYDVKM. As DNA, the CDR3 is TGTGCCAGCAGTTTTACAGGCAATCAGCCCCAGCATTTT. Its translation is CASSFTGNQPQHF.

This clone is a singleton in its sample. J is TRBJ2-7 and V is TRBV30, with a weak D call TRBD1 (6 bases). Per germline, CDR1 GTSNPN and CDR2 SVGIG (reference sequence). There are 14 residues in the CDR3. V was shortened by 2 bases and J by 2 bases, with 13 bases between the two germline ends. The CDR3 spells CAWSYGGGTYEQYF. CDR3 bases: TGTGCCTGGAGTTATGGGGGCGGAACCTACGAGCAGTACTTC.

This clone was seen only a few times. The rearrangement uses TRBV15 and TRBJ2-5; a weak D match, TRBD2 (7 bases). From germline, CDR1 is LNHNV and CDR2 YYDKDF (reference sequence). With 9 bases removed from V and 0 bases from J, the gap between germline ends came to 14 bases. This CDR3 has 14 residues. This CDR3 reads CATREGGDQETQYF. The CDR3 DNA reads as TGTGCCACTAGGGAGGGGGGAGACCAAGAGACCCAGTACTTC.

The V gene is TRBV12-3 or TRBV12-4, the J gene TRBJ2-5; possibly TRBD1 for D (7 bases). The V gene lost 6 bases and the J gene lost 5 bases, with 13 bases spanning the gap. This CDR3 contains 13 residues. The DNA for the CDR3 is TGTGCCAGCAGATCGACAGGGAGGGAGACCCAGTACTTC. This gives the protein CASRSTGRETQYF.

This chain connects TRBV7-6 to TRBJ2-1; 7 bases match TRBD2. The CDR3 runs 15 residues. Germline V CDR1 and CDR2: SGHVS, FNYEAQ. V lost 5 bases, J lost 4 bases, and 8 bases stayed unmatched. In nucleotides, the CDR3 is TGTGCCAGCAGCGTAGTGGGGGGGATATACAATGAGCAGTTCTTC. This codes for CASSVVGGIYNEQFF.

The CDR3: CASSQELTGNTEAFF. Written as DNA, the CDR3 is TGTGCCAGCAGCCAAGAACTAACAGGGAACACTGAAGCTTTCTTT. The rearrangement uses TRBV4-2 and TRBJ1-1, with D maybe TRBD1 (5 bases). Looked up from germline, CDR1 is LGHNA and CDR2 is YNFKEQ. V was pared by 0 bases and J by 1 base, with 9 bases between. The CDR3 runs 15 residues.

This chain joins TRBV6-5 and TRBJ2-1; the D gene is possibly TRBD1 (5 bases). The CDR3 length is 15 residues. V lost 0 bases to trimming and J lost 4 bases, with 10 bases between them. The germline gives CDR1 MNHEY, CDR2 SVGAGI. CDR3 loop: CASSYSQGQYNEQFF. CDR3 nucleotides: TGTGCCAGCAGTTACTCGCAGGGCCAATACAATGAGCAGTTCTTC.

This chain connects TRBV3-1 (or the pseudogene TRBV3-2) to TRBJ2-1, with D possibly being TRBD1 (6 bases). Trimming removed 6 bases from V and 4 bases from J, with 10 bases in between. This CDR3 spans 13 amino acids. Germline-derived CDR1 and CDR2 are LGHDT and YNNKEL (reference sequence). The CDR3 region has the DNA TGTGCCAGCAGGGGGGCTTATTACAATGAGCAGTTCTTC. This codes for CASRGAYYNEQFF.

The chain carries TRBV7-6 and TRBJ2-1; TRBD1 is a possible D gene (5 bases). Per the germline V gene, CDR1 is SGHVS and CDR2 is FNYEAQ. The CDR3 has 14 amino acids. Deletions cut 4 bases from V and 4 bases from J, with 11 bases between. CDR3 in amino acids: CASSWGGPYNEQFF. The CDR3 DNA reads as TGTGCCAGCAGCTGGGGCGGACCATACAATGAGCAGTTCTTC.

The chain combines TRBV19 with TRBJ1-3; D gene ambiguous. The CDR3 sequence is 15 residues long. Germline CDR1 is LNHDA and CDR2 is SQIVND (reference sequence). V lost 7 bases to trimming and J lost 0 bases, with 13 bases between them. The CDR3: CASTEGIPSGNTIYF. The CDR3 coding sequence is TGTGCCAGTACTGAGGGAATTCCCTCTGGAAACACCATATATTTT.

DNA of the CDR3: TGTGCCAGCAGCTTACAGGGGTCCGGAAACACCATATATTTT. This encodes CASSLQGSGNTIYF. This sequence joins TRBV7-9 and TRBJ1-3, with D possibly being TRBD1 (6 bases). Germline CDR1 is SEHNR and CDR2 is FQNEAQ (reference sequence). The V and J ends lost 2 bases and 4 bases respectively, with 9 bases between them. The CDR3 has 14 residues.

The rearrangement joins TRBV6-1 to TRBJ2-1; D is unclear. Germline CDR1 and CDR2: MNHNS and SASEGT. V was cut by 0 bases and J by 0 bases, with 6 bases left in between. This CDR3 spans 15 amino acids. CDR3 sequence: CASSEARYSYNEQFF. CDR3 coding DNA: TGTGCCAGCAGTGAAGCCAGGTACTCCTACAATGAGCAGTTCTTC.

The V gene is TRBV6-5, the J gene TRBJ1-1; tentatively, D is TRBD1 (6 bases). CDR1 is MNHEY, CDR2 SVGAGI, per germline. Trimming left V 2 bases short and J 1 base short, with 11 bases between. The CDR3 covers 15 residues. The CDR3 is CASSYATDRNTEAFF. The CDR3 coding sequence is TGTGCCAGCAGTTACGCTACGGACAGGAACACTGAAGCTTTCTTT.

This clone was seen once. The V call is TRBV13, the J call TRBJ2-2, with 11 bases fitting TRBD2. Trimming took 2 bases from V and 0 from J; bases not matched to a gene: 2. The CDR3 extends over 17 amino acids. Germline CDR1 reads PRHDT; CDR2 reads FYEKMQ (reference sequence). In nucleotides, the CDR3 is TGTGCCAGCAGCTTATTAGCGGGAGGGCCGAACACCGGGGAGCTGTTTTTT. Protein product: CASSLLAGGPNTGELFF.

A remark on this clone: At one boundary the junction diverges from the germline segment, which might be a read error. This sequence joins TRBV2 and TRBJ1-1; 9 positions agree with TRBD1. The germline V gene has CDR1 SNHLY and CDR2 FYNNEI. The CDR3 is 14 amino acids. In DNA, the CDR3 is TGTGCCAGCGGCAACAGGGGGCGGAACGCTGAAGCTTTCTTT. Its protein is CASGNRGRNAEAFF.

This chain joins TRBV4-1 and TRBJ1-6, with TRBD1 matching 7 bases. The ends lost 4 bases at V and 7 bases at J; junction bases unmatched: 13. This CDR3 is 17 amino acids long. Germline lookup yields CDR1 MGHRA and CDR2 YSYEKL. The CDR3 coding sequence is TGCGCCAGCAGCCTGCATGTATACAGGGGAAACAATTCACCCCTCCACTTT. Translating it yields CASSLHVYRGNNSPLHF.

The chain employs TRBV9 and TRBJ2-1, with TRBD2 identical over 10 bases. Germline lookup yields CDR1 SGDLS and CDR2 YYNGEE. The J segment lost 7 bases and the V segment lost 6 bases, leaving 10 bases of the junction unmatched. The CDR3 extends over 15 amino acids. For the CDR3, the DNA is TGTGCCAGCACTTTCGGACTAGCGGCTGTGAATGAGCAGTTCTTC. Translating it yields CASTFGLAAVNEQFF.

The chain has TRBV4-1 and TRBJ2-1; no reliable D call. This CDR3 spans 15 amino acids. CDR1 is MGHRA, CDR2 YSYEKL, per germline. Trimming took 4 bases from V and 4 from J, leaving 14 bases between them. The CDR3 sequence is CASSPGKFQYNEQFF. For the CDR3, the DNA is TGCGCCAGCAGCCCAGGAAAATTTCAATACAATGAGCAGTTCTTC.

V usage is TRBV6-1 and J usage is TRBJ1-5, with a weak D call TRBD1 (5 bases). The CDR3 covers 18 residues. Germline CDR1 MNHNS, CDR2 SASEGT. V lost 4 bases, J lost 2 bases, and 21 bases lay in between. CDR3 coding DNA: TGTGCCAGCAGTGGGCAGGGTCCGCTGACGGTCGGCAATCAGCCCCAGCATTTT. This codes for CASSGQGPLTVGNQPQHF.

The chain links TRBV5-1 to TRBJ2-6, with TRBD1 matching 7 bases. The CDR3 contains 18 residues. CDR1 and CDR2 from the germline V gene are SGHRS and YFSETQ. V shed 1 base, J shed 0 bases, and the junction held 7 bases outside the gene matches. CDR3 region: CASSLSGTALSGANVLTF. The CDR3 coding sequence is TGCGCCAGCAGCTTGTCTGGGACAGCTCTCTCTGGGGCCAACGTCCTGACTTTC.

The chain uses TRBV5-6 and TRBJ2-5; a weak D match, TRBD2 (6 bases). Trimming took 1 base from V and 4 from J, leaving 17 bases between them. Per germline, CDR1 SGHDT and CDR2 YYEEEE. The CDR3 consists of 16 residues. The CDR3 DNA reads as TGTGCCAGCAGCTTGTGGCTAGCGAGCTTGGGAGAGACCCAGTACTTC. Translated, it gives CASSLWLASLGETQYF.

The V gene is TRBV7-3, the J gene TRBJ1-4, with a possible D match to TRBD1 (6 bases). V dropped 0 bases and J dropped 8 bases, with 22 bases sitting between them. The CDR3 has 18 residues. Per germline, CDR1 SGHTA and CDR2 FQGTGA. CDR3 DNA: TGTGCCAGCAGCTTAACAGGGGGAGCCGCTTCATGGTGGGAAAAACTGTTTTTT. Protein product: CASSLTGGAASWWEKLFF.

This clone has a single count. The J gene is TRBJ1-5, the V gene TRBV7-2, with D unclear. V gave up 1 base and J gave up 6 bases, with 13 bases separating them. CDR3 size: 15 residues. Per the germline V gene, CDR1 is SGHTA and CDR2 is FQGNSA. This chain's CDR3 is CASSLVGDFGQPQHF. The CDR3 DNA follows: TGTGCCAGCAGCTTAGTCGGGGATTTCGGTCAGCCCCAGCATTTT.

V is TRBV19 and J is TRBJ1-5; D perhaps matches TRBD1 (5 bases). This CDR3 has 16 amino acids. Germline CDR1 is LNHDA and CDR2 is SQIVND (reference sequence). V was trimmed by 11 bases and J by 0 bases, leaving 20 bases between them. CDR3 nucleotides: TGTGCCGCCGACGGCAGGGCATGGTTTAGCAATCAGCCCCAGCATTTT. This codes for CAADGRAWFSNQPQHF. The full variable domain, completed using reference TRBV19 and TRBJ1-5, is DGGITQSPKYLFRKEGQNVTLSCEQNLNHDAMYWYRQDPGQGLRLIYYSQIVNDFQKGDIAEGYSVSREKKESFPLTVTSAQKNPTAFYLCAADGRAWFSNQPQHFGDGTRLSIL.